This TCR beta chain comes out of a study of CD4 T cells in relation to SARS-CoV-2 and coronaviruses. At the level of the study: The restricting HLA molecule for shared crossreactive spike epitopes was mapped. Study-level points and caveats: The assay detects memory recall responses, not culture-primed primary responses.

CD4+ T cells from unexposed donors were obtained before the COVID-19 pandemic (2011-2018). This CDR3 has 15 amino acids. Trimming stripped 11 bases from V and 4 bases from J, with 21 bases between. CDR1 is MNHEY, CDR2 SVGAGI, per germline. Here immunoSEQ multiplex PCR was the method, and the copy in TCRdb shows in-frame clones only, minus some. This table holds roughly 71,000 clones, about nine tenths found once. With respect to this clone: Its antigen remains unknown.

The specimen sequenced was memory CD4+ T cells from PBMCs. The rearrangement joins TRBV6-5 to TRBJ1-5; a possible D gene is TRBD1 (5 bases). The receptor comes from a human donor in good health. Here the CDR3 reads CAVPGPGLSNQPQHF. CDR3 nucleotide sequence: TGTGCCGTTCCCGGGCCAGGGCTATCAAATCAGCCCCAGCATTTT.